The T cell receptor beta chain under discussion was sequenced for a study of OX40 agonist ivuxolimab in advanced cancers. Across the study: Patients in the trial were receiving intravenous ivuxolimab every 2 weeks, at doses of 0.01 to 10 mg/kg. Broader study findings: Researchers did not establish what antigens the expanded peripheral T cells target. The study found that CD8+ T cells averaged more expanded clones than CD4+.

The CDR3 contains 14 residues. Germline values: CDR1 LNHNV, CDR2 YYDKDF (reference sequence). V lost 3 bases and J 15 bases, leaving 20 bases between the germline ends. Regarding this clone: Its target is unknown.

The timepoints at which blood was sampled were baseline, cycle 4 day 1, and cycle 7 day 1. TCRdb's table, derived via immunoSEQ multiplex PCR, lists solely in-frame clones and lacks some. The top ten hold roughly 29% of the sample, which has tens of thousands of clones, around nine tenths seen once. The gene calls are TRBV15 and TRBJ1-4; D not resolved. The sample consisted of CD4+ or CD8+ T cells sorted from blood, taken in a trial of the OX40 agonist ivuxolimab. The clonotype comes from an adult with an advanced solid tumor such as melanoma, head and neck, liver or kidney cancer. CDR3 residues: CATSRRDSPMSVFF. The CDR3 DNA reads TGTGCCACCAGCAGGCGGGATTCTCCGATGAGTGTGTTTTTT.